These 18 T cell receptor beta chains share one sample of origin, sequenced in a study of cytomegalovirus exposure and HLA in healthy donors. PCR used 60 Vbeta primers and 13 Jbeta primers. Clones were sequenced by immunoSEQ multiplex PCR, and TCRdb holds only the in-frame ones, with some missing. This sample carries about 200,000 clones, over 80% of them seen once, and the ten largest clones take 0.71%. Sequencing used PBMCs. The receptor source for this set is a boy aged 2 to 10 in good health and CMV-seronegative.

This chain joins TRBV6-1 and TRBJ2-7; the match to TRBD1 covers 9 bases. This CDR3 comprises 15 residues. V lost 1 base, J lost 6 bases, and 7 bases stayed unmatched. The germline gives CDR1 MNHNS, CDR2 SASEGT. The CDR3 DNA reads TGTGCCAGCAGTGAAGTGGGGACAGGGCTAACCGAGCAGTACTTC. This codes for CASSEVGTGLTEQYF.

A note on this clone: The junction does not match germline at one end; this may be a read error. The genes are TRBV2 and TRBJ1-4; D gene ambiguous. Germline V gene sequence: CDR1 SNHLY, CDR2 FYNNEI. This CDR3 region has 11 residues. The CDR3 here is CASSDLLTKVF. The CDR3, as DNA: TGTGCCAGCAGTGATCTCTTAACTAAGGTTTTT.

This clone was counted between two and nine times. The chain joins TRBV19 to TRBJ1-6, with 8 bases lining up with TRBD1. The CDR3 is made up of 16 amino acids. V gave up 8 bases and J gave up 1 base; unmatched junction bases: 7. Per the germline V gene, CDR1 is LNHDA and CDR2 is SQIVND (reference sequence). CDR3 sequence (DNA): TGTGCCAGTTGTTCAGGGGGCAGGTCCTATAATTCACCCCTCCACTTT. This translates into CASCSGGRSYNSPLHF.

This chain uses TRBV30 with TRBJ1-5; D remains ambiguous. The ends were cut back, 1 base at V and 0 bases at J, with 16 bases in the middle. This CDR3 has 17 residues. CDR1 is GTSNPN and CDR2 is SVGIG in the germline V gene (reference sequence). In nucleotides, the CDR3 is TGTGCCTGGAGTGCCGACCGCACAGAGAATAGCAATCAGCCCCAGCATTTT. It encodes CAWSADRTENSNQPQHF.

The chain has TRBV6-1 and TRBJ2-4; the D is unclear. V lost 2 bases and J 0 bases, leaving 5 bases between the germline ends. This CDR3 is built from 14 residues. Germline loops: CDR1 MNHNS, CDR2 SASEGT. The CDR3 reads CASSELLAKNIQYF. In DNA, the CDR3 is TGTGCCAGCAGTGAATTACTAGCCAAAAACATTCAGTACTTC.

J is TRBJ2-1 and V is TRBV7-8; possibly TRBD2 for D (5 bases). Germline CDR1 reads SGHVS; CDR2 reads FQNEAQ. The CDR3 is 14 amino acids. The V and J ends lost 4 bases and 0 bases respectively, with 7 bases between them. CDR3 region: CASSSRGSYNEQFF. CDR3 nucleotide sequence: TGTGCCAGCAGCTCCCGGGGCTCCTACAATGAGCAGTTCTTC.

This clone was seen just once. V gene TRBV21-1 combines with J gene TRBJ2-3; the table's D call TRBD2 went unverified against the DNA. TRBV21-1 is an annotated pseudogene. The CDR3 runs to 15 residues. CDR3 bases: TGTGCCTCCGCCCTGGGAGCGGTTAGCACAGATACGCAGTATTTT. Translated, it gives CASALGAVSTDTQYF.

V usage is TRBV6-5 and J usage is TRBJ1-6; D is uncertain. Germline CDR1 MNHEY, CDR2 SVGAGI. This CDR3 region has 13 residues. V was pared by 2 bases and J by 11 bases, with 10 bases between. CDR3 amino acids: CASSYAAATPLHF. The DNA of the CDR3 is TGTGCCAGCAGTTACGCAGCGGCTACACCCCTCCACTTT.

The chain couples TRBV7-8 to TRBJ2-3; 10 bases map to TRBD2. V lost 4 bases, J lost 5 bases, and 18 bases stayed unmatched. Germline assignment: CDR1 SGHVS and CDR2 FQNEAQ. CDR3 size: 19 residues. The CDR3 DNA follows: TGTGCCAGCAGCTCCCAAGCCCTGACTTCAGCGGGAGGGAAAGATACGCAGTATTTT. Protein: CASSSQALTSAGGKDTQYF.

This sequence joins TRBV7-3 and TRBJ2-1; D possibly corresponds to TRBD2 (6 bases). This CDR3 contains 13 residues. Per the germline V gene, CDR1 is SGHTA and CDR2 is FQGTGA. Trimming removed 3 bases at V and 11 bases at J, with 14 bases between. CDR3 nucleotide sequence: TGTGCCAGCAGCTTGTTATGGAGCGGGCAGCAGTTCTTC. This translates into CASSLLWSGQQFF.

The V gene is TRBV10-1, the J gene TRBJ2-3, with D maybe TRBD2 (7 bases). Between the trimmed V and J ends, which lost 3 bases and 6 bases, there was a span of 13 bases. There are 14 residues in the CDR3. The germline V gene has CDR1 WNHNN and CDR2 SYGVQD (reference sequence). The CDR3: CASSDRGAPDTQYF. Written as DNA, the CDR3 is TGCGCCAGCAGTGACCGGGGGGCCCCCGATACGCAGTATTTT.

The rearrangement links TRBV4-1 to TRBJ2-3, with 8 bases aligning to TRBD1. Unmatched junction bases numbered 4, after V lost 1 base and J lost 4 bases. CDR3 length: 15 residues. CDR1 and CDR2 (germline): MGHRA, YSYEKL. The CDR3 loop reads CASSQGTGNPDTQYF. In DNA, the CDR3 is TGCGCCAGCAGCCAAGGGACAGGGAACCCAGATACGCAGTATTTT.

The chain joins TRBV7-3 to TRBJ1-2; 10 bases are a match to TRBD1. V shed 5 bases and J 5 bases; nucleotides not matched to a gene: 5. The CDR3 spans 14 residues. Germline V lookup: CDR1 SGHTA, CDR2 FQGTGA. The CDR3 coding sequence is TGTGCCAGCAGCCCTCAGGGACAGGGGTATGGCTACACCTTC. This translates into CASSPQGQGYGYTF.

The rearrangement joins TRBV9 to TRBJ2-1, with 8 bases aligning to TRBD2. V lost 4 bases and J lost 2; bases outside the gene matches: 5. The CDR3 loop spans 15 amino acids. Germline-derived CDR1 and CDR2 are SGDLS and YYNGEE. The CDR3 DNA reads as TGTGCCAGCAGCTCCCGGACTAGCACCTACAATGAGCAGTTCTTC. This codes for CASSSRTSTYNEQFF.

The chain joins TRBV5-1 to TRBJ2-5; 13 bases align to TRBD2. The junction had 7 bases not matched to a gene; V was cut back by 0 bases and J by 5 bases. Germline V lookup: CDR1 SGHRS, CDR2 YFSETQ. CDR3 size: 17 residues. DNA for the CDR3: TGCGCCAGCAGCTTGGCACCGGGACTAGCGGGACTGGAGACCCAGTACTTC. Translation gives CASSLAPGLAGLETQYF.

This clone was seen a few times. The chain employs TRBV10-2 and TRBJ1-2, with a tentative D call TRBD1 (5 bases). Looked up from germline, CDR1 is WSHSY and CDR2 is SAAADI. V was shortened by 4 bases and J by 4 bases, with 10 bases between the two germline ends. This CDR3 has 13 amino acids. CDR3 region: CASSAGHFYGYTF. The CDR3 DNA reads TGCGCCAGCAGTGCAGGGCACTTCTATGGCTACACCTTC.

This clone was detected only a few times. The chain carries TRBV6-1 and TRBJ2-1; 13 bases agree with TRBD2. This CDR3 region has 13 residues. V dropped 8 bases and J dropped 15; count of bases not matched to a gene: 10. Germline V CDR1 and CDR2: MNHNS, SASEGT. CDR3 loop: CASGPGLAGSAFF. The CDR3 DNA reads TGTGCCAGCGGCCCGGGACTAGCGGGGAGTGCGTTCTTC.

This sequence joins TRBV6-1 and TRBJ1-1, with a possible D match to TRBD1 (5 bases). Germline V gene data show CDR1 as MNHNS and CDR2 as SASEGT. V was shortened by 3 bases and J by 0 bases, with 14 bases between the two germline ends. This CDR3 spans 16 amino acids. The CDR3 coding sequence is TGTGCCAGCAGTGACGTCAATTGGGGCATGAACACTGAAGCTTTCTTT. Its translation: CASSDVNWGMNTEAFF.